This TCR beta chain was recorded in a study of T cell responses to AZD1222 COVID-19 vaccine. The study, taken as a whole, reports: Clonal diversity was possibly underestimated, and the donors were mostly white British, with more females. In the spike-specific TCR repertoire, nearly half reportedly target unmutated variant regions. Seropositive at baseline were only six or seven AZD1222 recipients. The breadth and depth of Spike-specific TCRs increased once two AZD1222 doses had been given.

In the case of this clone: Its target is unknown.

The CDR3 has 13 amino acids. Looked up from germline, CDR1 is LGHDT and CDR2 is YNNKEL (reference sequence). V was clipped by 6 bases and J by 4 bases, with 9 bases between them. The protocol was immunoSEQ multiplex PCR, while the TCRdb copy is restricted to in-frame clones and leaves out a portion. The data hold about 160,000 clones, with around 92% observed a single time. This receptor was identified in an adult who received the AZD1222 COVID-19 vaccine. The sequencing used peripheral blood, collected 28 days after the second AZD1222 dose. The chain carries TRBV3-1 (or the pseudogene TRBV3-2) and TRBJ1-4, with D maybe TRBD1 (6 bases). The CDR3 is CASRTQGNEKLFF. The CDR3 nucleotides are TGTGCCAGCAGGACACAGGGTAATGAAAAACTGTTTTTT.